There are a few counts of the clone carrying this T cell receptor beta chain. Ophthalmopathy-affected donors exhibited moderate-to-severe activity, CAS ≥3, NOSPECS ≥4, and duration under 3 months. Certain patients were not enrolled. These were patients with other autoimmune diseases, uncontrolled infections, pregnancy or lactation. V dropped 4 bases and J dropped 5 bases, with 11 bases sitting between them. CDR1 SEHNR and CDR2 FQNEAQ come from the germline V gene (reference sequence). The CDR3 has 13 residues. This sample is part of a study of Graves' ophthalmopathy and Graves' hyperthyroidism. The overall study: Specimen type is peripheral blood, obtained at initial diagnosis before any treatment.

Amplification of TCR beta CDR3 regions used RNA transcripts. First-round RT-PCR relied on HTBI primers, and a second-round multiplex PCR came next. From the multiplex PCR reads, TCRdb called clonotypes with MiXCR, one entry per CDR3 protein. This table has 740,000 or so distinct CDR3 sequences, 35% to 50% appearing once. Material for sequencing was peripheral blood. The TCR originated in an adult man with Graves' ophthalmopathy. V usage is TRBV7-9 and J usage is TRBJ1-1, with D possibly being TRBD1 (6 bases). DNA for the CDR3: TGTGCCAGCAGCTCAGGGGCTGAGACTGAAGCTTTCTTT. Protein: CASSSGAETEAFF.